This T cell receptor beta chain was documented in a study of blood T cell repertoires in COVID-19. In the study overall: COVID-19 samples, acute and convalescent, were from the United States, Italy and Spain. T cells, B-cell-depleted T cells, or PBMCs provided the cDNA or gDNA that served as material.

As regards this clone: An end of the junction does not agree with germline; a read error may underlie this.

The Seattle site enrolled patients during active infection and followed them longitudinally. Method: immunoSEQ multiplex PCR; TCRdb's copy keeps in-frame clones and lacks some. The sample contains 300,000 to 350,000 clones, 90% of which appear only once. This CDR3 spans 16 amino acids. Germline loops: CDR1 SSHAT, CDR2 FNYEAQ (reference sequence). This rearrangement joins TRBV7-7 to TRBJ1-2; 9 bases match TRBD1. The receptor was derived from a woman in her thirties or forties with COVID-19, enrolled during active disease. Sequencing used peripheral blood. The CDR3 loop is CASKRIGDRVNYGYTF. CDR3 in DNA: TGTGCTAGCAAGAGGATCGGGGACAGGGTAAACTATGGCTACACCTTC.